This T cell receptor (beta chain) was found in a study of OX40 agonist ivuxolimab in advanced cancers. Study conclusions and caveats: Compared with CD4+, CD8+ T cells on average had more expanded clones. Those patients achieving a partial response at 0.1-3.0 mg/kg showed among the lowest clonal expansion.

This clone was found once. What it binds is unknown. Per germline, CDR1 SGHVS and CDR2 FQNEAQ. The ends lost 0 bases at V and 4 bases at J; junction bases unmatched: 1. The CDR3 sequence is 15 residues long. The data were produced by immunoSEQ multiplex PCR, yet TCRdb's version contains in-frame clones alone and is incomplete. This repertoire shows about 55,000 clones, about 86% found once; its top ten account for approximately 15%. The sample here was CD4+ or CD8+ T cells sorted from blood, taken in a trial of the OX40 agonist ivuxolimab. The sequence derives from an adult with an advanced solid tumor such as melanoma, head and neck, liver or kidney cancer. This sequence joins TRBV7-8 and TRBJ2-7; 12 bases match TRBD2. The chain's CDR3 is CASSLATSGRYEQYF. DNA for the CDR3: TGTGCCAGCAGCTTAGCTACTAGCGGGAGGTACGAGCAGTACTTC. The full variable domain, with the rest looked up from reference TRBV7-8 and TRBJ2-7, is GAGVSQSPRYKVAKRGQDVALRCDPISGHVSLFWYQQALGQGPEFLTYFQNEAQLDKSGLPSDRFFAERPEGSVSTLKIQRTQQEDSAVYLCASSLATSGRYEQYFGPGTRLTVT.